These 4 T cell receptor beta chains share one sample of origin, sequenced in a study of T cell responses to AZD1222 COVID-19 vaccine. The table came from immunoSEQ multiplex PCR; TCRdb's copy has only in-frame clones and leaves some out. In the table there are around 190,000 clones, roughly 88% of which are singletons. The source material was peripheral blood, sampled 28 days after the second AZD1222 dose. The receptors shown here come from an adult who received the AZD1222 COVID-19 vaccine.

The chain uses TRBV7-3 and TRBJ1-1; tentative D call: TRBD1 (5 bases). The length of the CDR3 is 15 residues. Germline CDR1 is SGHTA and CDR2 is FQGTGA. Trimming cost V 4 bases and J 1 base, with 13 bases left between them. CDR3 region: CASSYNSGTNTEAFF. The CDR3 region has the DNA TGTGCCAGCAGCTACAACTCCGGGACGAACACTGAAGCTTTCTTT. The full variable domain, completed using reference TRBV7-3 and TRBJ1-1, is GAGVSQTPSNKVTEKGKYVELRCDPISGHTALYWYRQSLGQGPEFLIYFQGTGAADDSGLPNDRFFAVRPEGSVSTLKIQRTERGDSAVYLCASSYNSGTNTEAFFGQGTRLTVV.

The chain joins TRBV14 to TRBJ2-3; the D gene is possibly TRBD2 (5 bases). The V and J ends lost 1 base and 3 bases respectively, with 5 bases between them. Germline CDR1 reads SGHDN; CDR2 reads FVKESK. The CDR3 extends over 13 amino acids. CDR3 sequence (DNA): TGTGCCAGCAGCCAAGCGGGGACAGATACGCAGTATTTT. Amino acids: CASSQAGTDTQYF.

The rearrangement links TRBV19 to TRBJ1-4; D remains unclear. The CDR3 has 14 amino acids. Germline CDR1 and CDR2: LNHDA and SQIVND (reference sequence). Deletions cut 1 base from V and 2 bases from J, with 5 bases between. CDR3 amino acids: CASSIGPTNEKLFF. In nucleotides, the CDR3 is TGTGCCAGTAGTATAGGGCCTACTAATGAAAAACTGTTTTTT.

In its sample, this clone was seen once. The CDR3 loop reads CASSEYGSWSPLHF. The CDR3 DNA reads TGTGCCAGCAGTGAATACGGCAGTTGGTCACCCCTCCACTTT. The chain joins TRBV25-1 to TRBJ1-6; D is uncertain. The CDR3 sequence is 14 residues long. The V gene's germline CDR1 is MGHDK and CDR2 SYGVNS. Trimming cost V 0 bases and J 10 bases, with 10 bases left between them.